Listed below are T cell receptor beta chains from one sample, sequenced in a study of molecular identifiers for immune sequencing clone quantification. TCRdb recomputed calls from the PCR reads with MiXCR, one row per CDR3 protein. The sample lists 460,000 or so distinct CDR3 sequences, about 20% seen once, with approximately 0.84% in the top ten. The sequencing sample was made of naive CD8+ T cells from blood, with Jurkat cell RNA spiked in. These receptors all come from a human donor in good health. Some libraries in this study had Jurkat cell RNA spiked in. CDR3s include the opening cysteine and the closing phenylalanine or tryptophan. A D gene is named only where the DNA matches it firmly. Clone size, where shown, is once, few, many, or a class for clones that have expanded.

DNA | CDR3 | J | D | V | size
TGTGCCAGCAGAAATTCGGAGGGCTACACCTTC | CASRNSEGYTF | TRBJ1-2 | NA | TRBV12-3/TRBV12-4 | NA
TGCGCCAGCAGCCAAGGCCTAGCGGGGGTATATGAGCAGTTCTTC | CASSQGLAGVYEQFF | TRBJ2-1 | TRBD2 | TRBV4-3 | many
TGTGCCAGCAGCCCCGTCCTAGACGCCTATGGCTACACCTTC | CASSPVLDAYGYTF | TRBJ1-2 | NA | TRBV6-7 | NA
TGTGCCAGCAGAGCGGGGGAGTACGAGCAGTACTTC | CASRAGEYEQYF | TRBJ2-7 | TRBD2 | TRBV28 | many
TGTGCCAGCAGTCCGACAGCTATTTTACCCTACGAGCAGTACTTC | CASSPTAILPYEQYF | TRBJ2-7 | NA | TRBV28 | many
TGCAGTGCTAGAGGAAGAACTAGCGGGGGGGCGTATACGCAGTATTTT | CSARGRTSGGAYTQYF | TRBJ2-3 | TRBD2 | TRBV20-1 | few
TGTGCCAGCAGCCCGGGACAGGGGAGGCAGCCCCAGCATTTT | CASSPGQGRQPQHF | TRBJ1-5 | TRBD1 | TRBV6-5 | many
TGTGCCAGCAGCGTAGAGGGCGCAGGGACCGGGGAGCTGTTTTTT | CASSVEGAGTGELFF | TRBJ2-2 | NA | TRBV9 | NA
TGTGCCAGCAGTTTTAACAGGTGGGGAAGCTATGGCTACACCTTC | CASSFNRWGSYGYTF | TRBJ1-2 | NA | TRBV27 | NA
TGCAGTGCTATAAAACTCCCCAGGGATCGCGGGACTGAAGCTTTCTTT | CSAIKLPRDRGTEAFF | TRBJ1-1 | NA | TRBV20-1 | few
TGTGCCAGCAGCTGGGGGGGTGAGCAGTTCTTC | CASSWGGEQFF | TRBJ2-1 | TRBD2 | TRBV7-3 | few
TGTGCCACCAGCAGGATTCTAAAGCAGACTAGCAGAAACACAGATACGCAGTATTTT | CATSRILKQTSRNTDTQYF | TRBJ2-3 | TRBD2 | TRBV15 | many
TGTGCCACCAGCAGAGATCGGTGGCAGGGGGCTTACGAGCAGTACTTC | CATSRDRWQGAYEQYF | TRBJ2-7 | TRBD1 | TRBV15 | many
TGTGCCAGCAGCCAAGGGTCCGATCCCTCCCGAGAGACCCAGTACTTC | CASSQGSDPSRETQYF | TRBJ2-5 | NA | TRBV3-1 | few
TGTGCCAGCAGTTACTCCCTTTTTGGGACAGGGTCTTCCAATGAGCAGTTCTTC | CASSYSLFGTGSSNEQFF | TRBJ2-1 | TRBD1 | TRBV6-2/TRBV6-3 | NA
TGCGCCAGCAGCCAAGAAACAGGGGGCGTCAATCAGCCCCAGCATTTT | CASSQETGGVNQPQHF | TRBJ1-5 | TRBD1 | TRBV4-3 | many
TGTGCCAGCAGTGAACCAAGAATGGACAAGAACACTGAAGCTTTCTTT | CASSEPRMDKNTEAFF | TRBJ1-1 | NA | TRBV2 | NA
TGTGCCAGCAGTTTAAGCGGGAGCTCCTGCGAGCAGTACTTC | CASSLSGSSCEQYF | TRBJ2-7 | TRBD2 | TRBV28 | few
TGTGCCAGTAGTATGTGGGAGGGTCCCGATACGCAGTATTTT | CASSMWEGPDTQYF | TRBJ2-3 | TRBD2 | TRBV19 | NA
TGTGCCAGTAGTATAGTGGGGGCTTTTAACACTGAAGCTTTCTTT | CASSIVGAFNTEAFF | TRBJ1-1 | NA | TRBV19 | NA
TGCAGCGTTGGACCTAGACAGGGGGCGAGGATTTCGCGGCCCCAGCATTTT | CSVGPRQGARISRPQHF | TRBJ1-5 | TRBD1 | TRBV29-1 | many
TGCGCCAGCAGCCAAGATAGGACACGTGCCTACGAGCAGTACTTC | CASSQDRTRAYEQYF | TRBJ2-7 | NA | TRBV4-3 | many
TGTGCCAGCAAACTACAGGGGAGCAACAATGAGCAGTTCTTC | CASKLQGSNNEQFF | TRBJ2-1 | TRBD1 | TRBV6-5 | NA
TGTGCCAGCAGTTACATGCAGAGCTCCTACGAGCAGTACTTC | CASSYMQSSYEQYF | TRBJ2-7 | NA | TRBV6-5 | few
TGTGCCAGTCCCCTGGACGGATTAAGGCAGTACTTC | CASPLDGLRQYF | TRBJ2-4 | NA | TRBV19 | NA
TGTGCCAGCAGTTTAACCACGGCTAATGGCTACACCTTC | CASSLTTANGYTF | TRBJ1-2 | NA | TRBV12-3/TRBV12-4 | NA
TGTGCCAGCAGAGTTTCAGGGACGATCGAGCAGTACTTC | CASRVSGTIEQYF | TRBJ2-7 | NA | TRBV14 | few
TGTGCCAGCAGTTTGCGGACTAGCGGGAGGGACCTCTCCTACGAGCAGTACTTC | CASSLRTSGRDLSYEQYF | TRBJ2-7 | TRBD2 | TRBV27 | few
TGTGCCAGCAGCCCACAGGGTTTACTCTCCTACGAGCAGTACTTC | CASSPQGLLSYEQYF | TRBJ2-7 | NA | TRBV7-9 | few
TGTGCCAGCAGTTTTTCGGATTCCTACGAGCAGTACTTC | CASSFSDSYEQYF | TRBJ2-7 | NA | TRBV28 | many
TGCAGTGCTAGAGATCTTATCAGGGGCAGGGGCTACGAGCAGTACTTC | CSARDLIRGRGYEQYF | TRBJ2-7 | NA | TRBV20-1 | NA
TGTGCCAGCAGTTTTCTGTATCCAGGGGGCGAAGCCGCTGGCTACACCTTC | CASSFLYPGGEAAGYTF | TRBJ1-2 | TRBD1 | TRBV12-3/TRBV12-4 | many
TGCAGCGTTGAACAGCGGGGGTCGGGCGGGGAGCTGTTTTTT | CSVEQRGSGGELFF | TRBJ2-2 | TRBD2 | TRBV29-1 | NA
TGTGCCAGCCAGCTAGCGAACCAAGAGACCCAGTACTTC | CASQLANQETQYF | TRBJ2-5 | NA | TRBV7-9 | many
TGTGCCACCAGTGATTTGAAGGGGTTCACAGATACGCAGTATTTT | CATSDLKGFTDTQYF | TRBJ2-3 | NA | TRBV24-1 | few
TGTGCCAGCAGCCAAGATTCGCTTTTCAACTATGGCTACACCTTC | CASSQDSLFNYGYTF | TRBJ1-2 | NA | TRBV3-1 | few
TGCGCCAGCAGCCAAGATCCGGCAGGATATCAGCCCCAGCATTTT | CASSQDPAGYQPQHF | TRBJ1-5 | NA | TRBV4-1 | many
TGCAGTGCACCCCAGGGACCTGAGCAGTTCTTC | CSAPQGPEQFF | TRBJ2-1 | NA | TRBV20-1 | NA
TGTGCCAGCAGTCCTCTCCCGACCCCCGGGGAGCTGTTTTTT | CASSPLPTPGELFF | TRBJ2-2 | NA | TRBV12-3/TRBV12-4 | NA
TGTGCCAGCAGCTCTCTAGAGACAGCGAACCCTACCACAACTAATGAAAAACTGTTTTTT | CASSSLETANPTTTNEKLFF | TRBJ1-4 | NA | TRBV6-6 | many
TGTGCCAGCAATGCCCTCCTTGGGACCTCCTACGAGCAGTACTTC | CASNALLGTSYEQYF | TRBJ2-7 | NA | TRBV28 | few
TGTGCCAGCAGTTTTACGGTCACAGATACGCAGTATTTT | CASSFTVTDTQYF | TRBJ2-3 | NA | TRBV12-3/TRBV12-4 | NA